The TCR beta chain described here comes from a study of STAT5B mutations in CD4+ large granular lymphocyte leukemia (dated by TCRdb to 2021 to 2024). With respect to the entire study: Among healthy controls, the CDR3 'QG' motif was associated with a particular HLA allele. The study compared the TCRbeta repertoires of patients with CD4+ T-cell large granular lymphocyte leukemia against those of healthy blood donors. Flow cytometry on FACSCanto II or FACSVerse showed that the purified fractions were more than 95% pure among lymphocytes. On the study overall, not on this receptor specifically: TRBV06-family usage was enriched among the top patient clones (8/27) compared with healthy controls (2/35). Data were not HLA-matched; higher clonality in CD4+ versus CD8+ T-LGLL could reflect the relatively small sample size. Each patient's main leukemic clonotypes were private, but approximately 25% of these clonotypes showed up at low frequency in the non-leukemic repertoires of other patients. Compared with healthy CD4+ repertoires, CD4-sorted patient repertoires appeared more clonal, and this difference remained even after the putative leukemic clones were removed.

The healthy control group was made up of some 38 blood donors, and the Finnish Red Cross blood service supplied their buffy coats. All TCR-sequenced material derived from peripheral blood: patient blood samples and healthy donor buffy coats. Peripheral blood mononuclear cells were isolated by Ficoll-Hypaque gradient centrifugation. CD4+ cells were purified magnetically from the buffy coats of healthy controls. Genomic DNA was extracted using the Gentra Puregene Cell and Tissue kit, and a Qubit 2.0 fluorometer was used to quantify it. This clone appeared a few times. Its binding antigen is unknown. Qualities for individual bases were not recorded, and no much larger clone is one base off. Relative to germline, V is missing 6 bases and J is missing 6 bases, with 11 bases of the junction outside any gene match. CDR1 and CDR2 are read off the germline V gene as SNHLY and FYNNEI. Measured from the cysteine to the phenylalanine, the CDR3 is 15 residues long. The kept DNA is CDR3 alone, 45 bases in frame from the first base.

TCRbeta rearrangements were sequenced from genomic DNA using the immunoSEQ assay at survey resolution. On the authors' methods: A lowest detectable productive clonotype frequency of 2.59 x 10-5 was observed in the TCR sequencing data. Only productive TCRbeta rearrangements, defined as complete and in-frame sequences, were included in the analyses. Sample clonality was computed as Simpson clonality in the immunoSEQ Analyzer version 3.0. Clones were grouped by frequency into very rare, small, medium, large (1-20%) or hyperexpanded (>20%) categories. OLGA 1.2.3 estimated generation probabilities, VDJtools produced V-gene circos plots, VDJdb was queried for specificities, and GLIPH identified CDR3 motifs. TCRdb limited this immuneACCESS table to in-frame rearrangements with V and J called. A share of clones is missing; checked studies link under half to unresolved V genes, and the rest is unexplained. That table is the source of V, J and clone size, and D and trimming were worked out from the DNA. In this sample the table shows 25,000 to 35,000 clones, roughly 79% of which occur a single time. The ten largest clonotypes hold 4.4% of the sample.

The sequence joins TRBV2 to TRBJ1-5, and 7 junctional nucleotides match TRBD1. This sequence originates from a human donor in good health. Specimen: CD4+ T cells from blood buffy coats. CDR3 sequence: CASSRQGRLGQPQHF. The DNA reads TGTGCCAGCAGCCGACAGGGTAGGTTGGGTCAGCCCCAGCATTTT.